One sample yielded the 8 T cell receptor beta chains listed below, sequenced in a study of blood T cell repertoires in COVID-19. Data came from immunoSEQ multiplex PCR; TCRdb stores just in-frame clones and leaves some out. The sample holds under 200,000 clones, approximately 86% seen once. The source material was PBMCs or T cells enriched from blood (not recorded which). Receptor source: a woman aged 60 to 75 with acute COVID-19.

This clone turned up a few times. The chain combines TRBV6-6 with TRBJ2-3; 10 nucleotides align to TRBD1. The CDR3 has 15 residues. CDR1 and CDR2 from the germline V gene are MNHNY and SVGAGI (reference sequence). V trimming: 6 bases; J trimming: 1 base; junction bases outside the gene matches: 4. CDR3 region: CASRWTGGGTDTQYF. CDR3 DNA: TGTGCCAGCAGATGGACAGGGGGGGGCACAGATACGCAGTATTTT.

This chain links TRBV7-2 with TRBJ2-3, with 16 bases identical to TRBD2. CDR3 length: 17 residues. Germline-derived CDR1 and CDR2 are SGHTA and FQGNSA. Trimming removed 5 bases from V and 4 bases from J; junction bases left unmatched: 6. The chain's CDR3 is CASSGTSGGVFADTQYF. CDR3 DNA: TGTGCCAGCAGCGGGACTAGCGGGGGGGTATTCGCAGATACGCAGTATTTT.

V gene TRBV5-1 combines with J gene TRBJ2-5, with D perhaps TRBD2 (5 bases). This CDR3 comprises 13 residues. Germline CDR1 is SGHRS and CDR2 is YFSETQ. V lost 2 bases and J lost 6, with 11 bases in between. The CDR3 nucleotides are TGCGCCAGCAGCTTCTCCGGGGAGAAGACCCAGTACTTC. Protein: CASSFSGEKTQYF.

The gene calls are TRBV5-1 and TRBJ2-3; D perhaps matches TRBD2 (5 bases). With 6 bases removed from V and 2 bases from J, the gap between germline ends came to 10 bases. Germline lookup yields CDR1 SGHRS and CDR2 YFSETQ. The CDR3 covers 13 residues. In DNA form, the CDR3 reads TGCGCCAGCACCTCGGGGTTCACAGATACGCAGTATTTT. Translation: CASTSGFTDTQYF.

The chain has TRBV7-2 and TRBJ2-1, with 15 bases aligning to TRBD2. The CDR3 extends over 16 amino acids. From germline, CDR1 is SGHTA and CDR2 FQGNSA. V gave up 5 bases and J gave up 6 bases; unmatched junction bases: 5. The CDR3 protein is CASSRWTSGGGNEQFF. DNA of the CDR3: TGTGCCAGCAGCCGGTGGACTAGCGGGGGGGGCAATGAGCAGTTCTTC.

CDR3 region: CASSRRQAQSEKLFF. DNA for the CDR3: TGTGCCAGCTCACGCCGGCAGGCGCAGTCGGAAAAACTGTTTTTT. This chain connects TRBV18 to TRBJ1-4; no firm D call. The CDR3 covers 15 residues. The V end was cut by 4 bases, the J end by 8 bases, with 17 bases between. The V gene's germline CDR1 is KGHSH and CDR2 LQKENI. Full variable domain (rest looked up from reference TRBV18 and TRBJ1-4): NAGVMQNPRHLVRRRGQEARLRCSPMKGHSHVYWYRQLPEEGLKFMVYLQKENIIDESGMPKERFSAEFPKEGPSILRIQQVVRGDSAAYFCASSRRQAQSEKLFFGSGTQLSVL.

The rearrangement uses TRBV5-1 and TRBJ2-7; possibly TRBD1 for D (6 bases). Germline V lookup: CDR1 SGHRS, CDR2 YFSETQ. This CDR3 spans 13 amino acids. V was pared by 6 bases and J by 0 bases, with 10 bases between. The CDR3 nucleotides are TGCGCCAGCAAGGGGGACAACTCCTACGAGCAGTACTTC. It translates to CASKGDNSYEQYF.

This rearrangement joins TRBV15 to TRBJ2-2; D is undetermined. The V end was cut by 3 bases, the J end by 4 bases, with 9 bases between. Germline V lookup: CDR1 LNHNV, CDR2 YYDKDF (reference sequence). This CDR3 has 14 amino acids. The CDR3 sequence is CATSSSLGTGELFF. The CDR3 DNA follows: TGTGCCACCAGCAGTAGCTTAGGCACCGGGGAGCTGTTTTTT.